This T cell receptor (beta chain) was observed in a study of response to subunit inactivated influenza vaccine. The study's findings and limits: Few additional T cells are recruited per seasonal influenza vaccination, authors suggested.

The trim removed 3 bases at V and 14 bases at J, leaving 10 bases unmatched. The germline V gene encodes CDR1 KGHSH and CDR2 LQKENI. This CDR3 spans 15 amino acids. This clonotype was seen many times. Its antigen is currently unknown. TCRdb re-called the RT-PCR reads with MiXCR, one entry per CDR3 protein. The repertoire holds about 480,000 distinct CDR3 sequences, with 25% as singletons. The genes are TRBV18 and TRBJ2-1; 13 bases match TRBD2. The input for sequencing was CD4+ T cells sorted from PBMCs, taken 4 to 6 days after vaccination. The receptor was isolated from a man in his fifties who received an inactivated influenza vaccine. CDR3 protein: CASSPETGTSGVEFF. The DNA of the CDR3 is TGTGCCAGCTCACCCGAGACCGGGACTAGCGGGGTCGAGTTCTTC.